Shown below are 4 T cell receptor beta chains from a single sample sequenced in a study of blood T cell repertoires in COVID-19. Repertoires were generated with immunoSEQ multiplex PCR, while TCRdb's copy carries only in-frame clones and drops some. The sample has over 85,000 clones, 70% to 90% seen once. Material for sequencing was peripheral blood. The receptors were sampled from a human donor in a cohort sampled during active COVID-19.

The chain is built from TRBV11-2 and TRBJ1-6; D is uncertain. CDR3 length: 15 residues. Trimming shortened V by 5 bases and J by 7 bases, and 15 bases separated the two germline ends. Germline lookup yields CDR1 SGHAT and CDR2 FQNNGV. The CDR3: CASSPPWERNSPLHF. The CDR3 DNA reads TGTGCCAGCAGCCCGCCGTGGGAGAGGAATTCACCCCTCCACTTT.

The CDR3 coding sequence is TGTGCCAGCATCCCGGGACAGGGGGATCGCAATCAGCCCCAGCATTTT. Translated, it gives CASIPGQGDRNQPQHF. The V call is TRBV5-8, the J call TRBJ1-5, with 11 bases aligning to TRBD1. The CDR3 extends over 16 amino acids. Germline V gene sequence: CDR1 SGHTS, CDR2 YDEGEE. V lost 6 bases to trimming and J lost 2 bases; unmatched junction nucleotides: 7.

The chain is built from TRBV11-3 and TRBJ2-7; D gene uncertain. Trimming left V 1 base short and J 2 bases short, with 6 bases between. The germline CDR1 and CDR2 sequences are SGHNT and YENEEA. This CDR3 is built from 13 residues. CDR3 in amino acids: CASSLGSTYEQYF. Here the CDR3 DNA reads TGTGCCAGCAGCTTAGGGTCTACCTACGAGCAGTACTTC. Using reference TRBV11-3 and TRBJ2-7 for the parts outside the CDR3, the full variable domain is EAGVVQSPRYKIIEKKQPVAFWCNPISGHNTLYWYLQNLGQGPELLIRYENEEAVDDSQLPKDRFSAERLKGVDSTLKIQPAELGDSAVYLCASSLGSTYEQYFGPGTRLTVT.

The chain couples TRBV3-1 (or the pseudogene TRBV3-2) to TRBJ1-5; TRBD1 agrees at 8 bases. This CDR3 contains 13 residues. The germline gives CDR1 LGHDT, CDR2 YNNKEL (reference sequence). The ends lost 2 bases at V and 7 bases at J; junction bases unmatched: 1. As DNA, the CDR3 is TGTGCCAGCAGCCAAAACAGGGGGCAGCCCCAGCATTTT. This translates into CASSQNRGQPQHF.